This T cell receptor beta chain was sequenced in a study of blood T cell repertoires in COVID-19. The method was immunoSEQ multiplex PCR; TCRdb's version includes in-frame clones alone and lacks a portion of them. There are roughly 140,000 clones in the sample; around four fifths occur only once, and about 3% lies in the top ten. Trimming removed 8 bases at V and 9 bases at J, with 11 bases between. The CDR3 length is 11 residues. The germline gives CDR1 MDHEN, CDR2 SYDVKM. This clone occurred a few times. This chain uses TRBV28 with TRBJ2-1; the D gene is possibly TRBD1 (5 bases). This TCR came from a woman aged 40 to 50 with active or convalescent COVID-19. The sequenced material came from peripheral blood. The DNA of the CDR3 is TGTGCCAGCGTAGGGGTAGGTGAGCAGTTCTTC. Amino acid sequence: CASVGVGEQFF.